The clone carrying this T cell receptor beta chain has just one count. The PCR used 60 Vbeta and 13 Jbeta primers. Sequenced by immunoSEQ multiplex PCR; TCRdb stores in-frame clones only, minus some. The sample consists of around 150,000 clones, approximately 70% of them appearing once. This sample was included in a study of cytomegalovirus exposure and HLA in healthy donors. CDR1 and CDR2 (germline): SGHDT, YYEEEE. The CDR3 is 12 amino acids. The V end was cut by 4 bases, the J end by 9 bases, with 13 bases between. The sample consisted of PBMCs. The chain carries TRBV5-6 and TRBJ1-2; TRBD1 might be the D (6 bases). The receptor's source is a man aged 40-55 years in good health and CMV-seropositive. The CDR3 coding sequence is TGTGCCAGCAGCCCGGGGGGGCGGCGCTACACCTTC. It encodes CASSPGGRRYTF.